The rows below give T cell receptor beta chains drawn from one sample of a study of blood T cell repertoires in COVID-19. Sequencing was performed with immunoSEQ multiplex PCR; in TCRdb, only in-frame clones are kept and a portion is missing. This table holds roughly 400,000 clones, around 87% found once. Sequences were obtained from peripheral blood. The receptor source for this set is an older woman with COVID-19, enrolled during active disease. CDR3s include the opening cysteine and the closing phenylalanine or tryptophan. Each record gives: V gene, D gene, clone size, CDR3 length, J gene, CDR3 DNA, CDR3 protein. The D gene is left open where the match is weak. Size tells how often a clone was seen (once, few, many) or the class of an expanded clone, and some rows leave it out.

TRBV19	NA	NA	13	TRBJ1-5	TGTGCCAGTAGTGTTTGGCCTAATCAGCCCCAGCATTTT	CASSVWPNQPQHF
TRBV20-1	NA	NA	16	TRBJ1-1	TGCAGTGCTAGTAAGGTTGAGGGGGGGATGAACACTGAAGCTTTCTTT	CSASKVEGGMNTEAFF
TRBV2	TRBD1	few	16	TRBJ1-5	TGTGCCAGCGACGGACAGGGGGCCGGTAGTTGGCAGCCCCAGCATTTT	CASDGQGAGSWQPQHF
TRBV2	TRBD1	NA	14	TRBJ2-7	TGTGCCAGCAGTGAGGGGACAGGGAACTACGAGCAGTACTTC	CASSEGTGNYEQYF
TRBV3-1/TRBV3-2	TRBD1	NA	16	TRBJ1-6	TGTGCCAGCAGCCAGGGTCTGACAGGGATCAATTCACCCCTCCACTTT	CASSQGLTGINSPLHF
TRBV18	NA	once	15	TRBJ2-4	TGTGCCAGCTCATCGCAGGGTGGAGCCAAAAACATTCAGTACTTC	CASSSQGGAKNIQYF
TRBV18	NA	NA	15	TRBJ1-6	TGTGCCAGCTCACCAGAGAGCTCCTATAATTCACCCCTCCACTTT	CASSPESSYNSPLHF
TRBV2	NA	NA	15	TRBJ2-3	TGTGCCAGCAGGCGGGGAACCCCCACAGCAGATACGCAGTATTTT	CASRRGTPTADTQYF
TRBV28	NA	NA	12	TRBJ1-5	TGTGCCAGCAGGGGGCCAAATCAGCCCCAGCATTTT	CASRGPNQPQHF
TRBV24-1	TRBD1	NA	12	TRBJ1-2	TGTGCCACCAGCCAGACAGGGATTGGCTACACCTTC	CATSQTGIGYTF
TRBV10-1	TRBD1	NA	14	TRBJ2-2	TGCGCCAGCAGCGACAGGGGGCCTGCCGGGGAGCTGTTTTTT	CASSDRGPAGELFF
TRBV30	NA	NA	15	TRBJ1-3	TGTGCCTGGAAGGCCAGGGCAGGCTCTGGAAACACCATATATTTT	CAWKARAGSGNTIYF
TRBV5-4	NA	NA	15	TRBJ1-1	TGTGCCAGCAGCTCCCCGGGTCGGGGGGGCGGTGAAGCTTTCTTT	CASSSPGRGGGEAFF
TRBV6-6	TRBD1	few	14	TRBJ2-1	TGTGCCAGCAGGCCCGGAGGGACAGGCAATGAGCAGTTCTTC	CASRPGGTGNEQFF
TRBV7-6	TRBD1	NA	17	TRBJ2-7	TGTGCCAGCAGCTTAACTGGGGCAGGGGGCGGCTCCTACGAGCAGTACTTC	CASSLTGAGGGSYEQYF
TRBV5-1	NA	NA	15	TRBJ1-1	TGCGCCAGCAGCCCCAACACAGGGCCGAACACTGAAGCTTTCTTT	CASSPNTGPNTEAFF
TRBV19	NA	NA	15	TRBJ2-1	TGTGCCAGTAGTATTGGTCACTATCAATACAATGAGCAGTTCTTC	CASSIGHYQYNEQFF
TRBV4-1	NA	once	16	TRBJ2-1	TGCGCCAGCAGCCAAGAGCGCAGGGCCCGGAACTATGAGCAGTTCTTC	CASSQERRARNYEQFF
TRBV28	NA	NA	15	TRBJ1-4	TGTGCCTTAAGCCCGGGGGGTGCAACTAATGAAAAACTGTTTTTT	CALSPGGATNEKLFF
TRBV30	NA	NA	14	TRBJ1-1	TGTGCCTGGAGTGGGTTGTCGGGGACTACTGAAGCTTTCTTT	CAWSGLSGTTEAFF
TRBV18	NA	NA	16	TRBJ2-5	TGTGCCAGCTCACCACCTCTAGCGAAAGTAGGAGAGACCCAGTACTTC	CASSPPLAKVGETQYF
TRBV12-3/TRBV12-4	NA	once	13	TRBJ1-2	TGTGCCAGTGGCCGGGACTACAACTATGGCTACACCTTC	CASGRDYNYGYTF
TRBV19	NA	NA	12	TRBJ1-1	TGTGCCAGTAGCAGGGCGTGGACTGAAGCTTTCTTT	CASSRAWTEAFF
TRBV15	TRBD1	once	15	TRBJ1-6	TGTGCCACCAGCAGAGCCGGGACAGGGGGTTCACCCCTCCACTTT	CATSRAGTGGSPLHF
TRBV28	TRBD1	NA	13	TRBJ2-1	TGTGCCAGGACCCGGACAGGGGTCAATGAGCAGTTCTTC	CARTRTGVNEQFF
TRBV14	NA	once	13	TRBJ2-7	TGTGCCAGCAGCAGGGGACTGAACTACGAGCAGTACTTC	CASSRGLNYEQYF
TRBV9	TRBD1	NA	15	TRBJ1-1	TGTGCCAGCAGCGCGCAGGGGGCGGCGAACACTGAAGCTTTCTTT	CASSAQGAANTEAFF
TRBV5-1	NA	NA	14	TRBJ1-6	TGCGCCAGCAGTCAAATCGGGGGAAGTTCACCCCTCCACTTT	CASSQIGGSSPLHF
TRBV7-9	NA	NA	13	TRBJ1-3	TGTGCCAGCAGAGGACAGTTTGGAAACACCATATATTTT	CASRGQFGNTIYF
TRBV19	NA	few	14	TRBJ1-2	TGTGCCAGTAGTACAGGGTGGAAAAACTATGGCTACACCTTC	CASSTGWKNYGYTF
TRBV4-1	NA	NA	16	TRBJ1-3	TGCGCCAGCAGCCAGAATCGACAGACACTCGGAAACACCATATATTTT	CASSQNRQTLGNTIYF
TRBV19	TRBD1	few	14	TRBJ1-5	TGTGCCAGTAGTCCTGACAGGGTTAATCAGCCCCAGCATTTT	CASSPDRVNQPQHF
TRBV15	TRBD1	NA	14	TRBJ1-2	TGTGCCACCAGCAGAGATGAGGGGGCACTTGGCTACACCTTC	CATSRDEGALGYTF
TRBV12-5	NA	NA	15	TRBJ2-7	TGTGCTAGTGGATCCCGGGACACTAACTCCTACGAGCAGTACTTC	CASGSRDTNSYEQYF
TRBV5-6	NA	NA	15	TRBJ1-4	TGTGCCAGCAGCTTGCTTAGGGACTTTGGTGAAAAACTGTTTTTT	CASSLLRDFGEKLFF
TRBV3-1/TRBV3-2	TRBD1	NA	14	TRBJ1-1	TGTGCCAGCAGCCAGGGACAGGTGAACACTGAAGCTTTCTTT	CASSQGQVNTEAFF
TRBV5-1	NA	NA	18	TRBJ1-2	TGCGCCAGCAGCTTGTCGGCCCAGGGAGGGGTAACTAACTATGGCTACACCTTC	CASSLSAQGGVTNYGYTF
TRBV5-1	TRBD2	NA	15	TRBJ2-1	TGCGCCAGCAGCTTTAGCGGGGGGGCCAACAATGAGCAGTTCTTC	CASSFSGGANNEQFF
TRBV12-5	TRBD1	NA	15	TRBJ2-7	TGTGCTAGTGGTCCGGACAGGCCTAGCTCCTACGAGCAGTACTTC	CASGPDRPSSYEQYF
TRBV2	NA	NA	14	TRBJ2-5	TGTGCCAGCAGTGATATGCTAGGCCAAGAGACCCAGTACTTC	CASSDMLGQETQYF
TRBV3-1/TRBV3-2	TRBD2	NA	12	TRBJ2-7	TGTGCCAGCAGCCGGGACTACCACGAGCAGTACTTC	CASSRDYHEQYF
TRBV19	NA	NA	15	TRBJ1-6	TGTGCCAGTACCCCAGGGAGGGTGCAAGGGTCACCCCTCCACTTT	CASTPGRVQGSPLHF
TRBV11-2	TRBD2	NA	16	TRBJ2-5	TGTGCCAGCAGCTTCAGCGGGGGGGCCCCAGGGGAGACCCAGTACTTC	CASSFSGGAPGETQYF
TRBV5-1	NA	NA	14	TRBJ1-4	TGCGCCAGCAGCTTGACAGGGTCGAGTGAAAAACTGTTTTTT	CASSLTGSSEKLFF
TRBV25-1	TRBD1	NA	16	TRBJ1-2	TGTGCCAGCAGTGAAGTAGGGACAGGGGGCGACTATGGCTACACCTTC	CASSEVGTGGDYGYTF
TRBV28	TRBD1	NA	17	TRBJ1-1	TGTGCCAGCATTCAAAGAGGCAGGGGGTTAATGAACACTGAAGCTTTCTTT	CASIQRGRGLMNTEAFF
TRBV7-2	NA	NA	15	TRBJ1-5	TGTGCCAGCAGCTTAGCTTTCCAGGGAGGACAGCCCCAGCATTTT	CASSLAFQGGQPQHF
TRBV27	TRBD1	NA	15	TRBJ2-7	TGTGCCAGCAGTACCTCAGGGGGCGGGGCCCCCGAGCAGTACTTC	CASSTSGGGAPEQYF